Below, 16 T cell receptor beta chains from the same sample are listed, as sequenced in a study of blood T cell repertoires in COVID-19. Here immunoSEQ multiplex PCR was the method, and the copy in TCRdb shows in-frame clones only, minus some. The sample includes tens of thousands of clones, about 74% of them seen just once. The source material was peripheral blood. These receptor sequences come from a human donor in a cohort sampled during active COVID-19.

V usage is TRBV7-9 and J usage is TRBJ2-1; TRBD2 matches 15 bases. The germline CDR1 and CDR2 sequences are SEHNR and FQNEAQ (reference sequence). The CDR3 runs to 19 residues. Trimming took 4 bases from V and 0 from J; bases not matched to a gene: 7. The CDR3 loop reads CASSSRGLAGGYSYNEQFF. The CDR3 DNA follows: TGTGCCAGCAGCTCACGGGGACTAGCGGGAGGATACTCCTACAATGAGCAGTTCTTC.

The gene calls are TRBV2 and TRBJ2-7, with 8 bases that match TRBD2. In germline, CDR1 is SNHLY, CDR2 FYNNEI. V was pared by 6 bases and J by 7 bases, with 14 bases of the junction left unmatched. This CDR3 comprises 15 residues. The CDR3 coding sequence is TGTGCCAGCAGATTAATAGCGGGTTCGGGGGGGGAGCAGTACTTC. Residues: CASRLIAGSGGEQYF. Variable domain in full (rest from reference TRBV2 and TRBJ2-7): EPEVTQTPSHQVTQMGQEVILRCVPISNHLYFYWYRQILGQKVEFLVSFYNNEISEKSEIFDDQFSVERPDGSNFTLKIRSTKLEDSAMYFCASRLIAGSGGEQYFGPGTRLTVT.

The rearrangement joins TRBV30 to TRBJ1-2; the D gene is possibly TRBD1 (5 bases). V was clipped by 0 bases and J by 4 bases, with 9 bases between them. This CDR3 has 13 amino acids. Germline V gene sequence: CDR1 GTSNPN, CDR2 SVGIG (reference sequence). Here the CDR3 DNA reads TGTGCCTGGAGTGTCGGGCAGGGCTATGGCTACACCTTC. It encodes CAWSVGQGYGYTF.

This rearrangement joins TRBV27 to TRBJ1-2; 8 nucleotides match TRBD1. Germline lookup yields CDR1 MNHEY and CDR2 SMNVEV (reference sequence). This CDR3 has 13 amino acids. V was clipped by 3 bases and J by 8 bases; unmatched bases: 5. Here the CDR3 DNA reads TGTGCCAGCAGTTTCCGCAGGGGGCGAGGCTACACCTTC. This gives the protein CASSFRRGRGYTF.

V is TRBV28 and J is TRBJ2-6, with 9 positions matching TRBD1. J was trimmed by 13 bases and V by 5 bases; bases with no gene match: 6. Germline V lookup: CDR1 MDHEN, CDR2 SYDVKM. The CDR3 totals 13 residues. CDR3 DNA sequence: TGTGCCAGCAGTATATTACAGGGGGCAGTCCTGACTTTC. Translated, it gives CASSILQGAVLTF.

CDR3 protein: CASGDRLNEKLFF. The DNA for the CDR3 is TGTGCCAGTGGGGACAGATTAAATGAAAAACTGTTTTTT. V and J are TRBV19 and TRBJ1-4; TRBD1 agrees at 7 bases. This CDR3 region has 13 residues. The V and J ends lost 8 bases and 5 bases, in that order; junction bases with no gene match: 5. Germline-derived CDR1 and CDR2 are LNHDA and SQIVND (reference sequence).

The chain carries TRBV4-1 and TRBJ2-2, with TRBD1 matching over 10 bases. The CDR3 has 16 residues. V was clipped by 5 bases and J by 2 bases; unmatched bases: 5. CDR1 is MGHRA, CDR2 YSYEKL, per germline. CDR3 residues: CASSAGTGVNTGELFF. The DNA for the CDR3 is TGCGCCAGCAGCGCCGGGACAGGGGTAAACACCGGGGAGCTGTTTTTT.

The gene calls are TRBV19 and TRBJ1-5; TRBD1 agrees at 7 bases. Germline V gives CDR1 LNHDA, CDR2 SQIVND (reference sequence). This CDR3 contains 14 residues. J was trimmed by 3 bases and V by 8 bases; bases with no gene match: 7. This CDR3 is CASWNRGINQPQHF. The CDR3 coding sequence is TGTGCCAGTTGGAACAGGGGCATCAATCAGCCCCAGCATTTT. The full variable domain, with the rest looked up from reference TRBV19 and TRBJ1-5, is DGGITQSPKYLFRKEGQNVTLSCEQNLNHDAMYWYRQDPGQGLRLIYYSQIVNDFQKGDIAEGYSVSREKKESFPLTVTSAQKNPTAFYLCASWNRGINQPQHFGDGTRLSIL.

V gene TRBV12-1 combines with J gene TRBJ2-7; no check of the table's D call, TRBD2, against the DNA was made. TRBV12-1 is a recognized pseudogene. The length of the CDR3 is 19 residues. CDR3 residues: CASSFPQTSGFPYAYEQYF. CDR3 nucleotides: TGTGCCAGCAGTTTCCCACAGACTAGCGGGTTCCCCTATGCCTACGAGCAGTACTTC.

The rearrangement joins TRBV6-1 to TRBJ1-1; weak D call: TRBD1 (5 bases). The length of the CDR3 is 17 residues. The germline V gene has CDR1 MNHNS and CDR2 SASEGT. Trimming removed 4 bases at V and 0 bases at J, with 18 bases between. Written as DNA, the CDR3 is TGTGCCAGCAGTGCTGGGGCTGAGAGTTATATGAACACTGAAGCTTTCTTT. Its protein product is CASSAGAESYMNTEAFF.

V and J are TRBV28 and TRBJ1-2, with D perhaps matching TRBD1 (5 bases). V was trimmed by 10 bases and J by 8 bases, leaving 20 bases between them. CDR1 and CDR2 from the germline V gene are MDHEN and SYDVKM. The CDR3 contains 13 residues. The CDR3 nucleotides read TGTGCCAACCGAGGTGGGGCCGGAAGAGGCTACACCTTC. It specifies CANRGGAGRGYTF.

This clone was found once. The rearrangement uses TRBV14 and TRBJ1-1; 8 nucleotides line up with TRBD1. There are 15 residues in the CDR3. The germline CDR1 and CDR2 sequences are SGHDN and FVKESK. After removal of 4 bases from V and 4 bases from J, the junction contained 8 bases not matched to a gene. The CDR3 loop is CASSPRTGRITEAFF. Here the CDR3 DNA reads TGTGCCAGCAGCCCACGGACAGGGAGGATCACTGAAGCTTTCTTT.

This clone was observed a single time. This chain links TRBV27 with TRBJ2-3; 11 nucleotides line up with TRBD2. This CDR3 is 19 amino acids long. Germline V gene lookup returns CDR1 MNHEY and CDR2 SMNVEV (reference sequence). V shed 5 bases and J 1 base; nucleotides not matched to a gene: 14. CDR3 DNA sequence: TGTGCCAGCAGTCGGGCGTGGGTAGCGGGAGGGCCTGGCACAGATACGCAGTATTTT. Encoded protein: CASSRAWVAGGPGTDTQYF.

The gene calls are TRBV18 and TRBJ2-4; maybe TRBD1 (5 bases). The germline CDR1 and CDR2 sequences are KGHSH and LQKENI. The V end was cut by 1 base, the J end by 1 base, with 5 bases between. This CDR3 is built from 14 residues. The CDR3 is CASSPQGAKNIQYF. CDR3 coding DNA: TGTGCCAGCTCACCACAGGGGGCCAAAAACATTCAGTACTTC.

The V gene is TRBV5-1, the J gene TRBJ1-1; D is undetermined. Trimming shortened V by 3 bases and J by 8 bases, and 17 bases separated the two germline ends. The CDR3 totals 14 residues. CDR1 is SGHRS, CDR2 YFSETQ, per germline. In DNA form, the CDR3 reads TGCGCCAGCAGCTCTAATGCGGGAGAGGCAGAAGCTTTCTTT. As protein: CASSSNAGEAEAFF.

The chain recombines TRBV18 with TRBJ1-2; 9 nucleotides agree with TRBD1. J was trimmed by 8 bases and V by 4 bases; bases with no gene match: 14. The length of the CDR3 is 16 residues. CDR1 KGHSH and CDR2 LQKENI come from the germline V gene. Written as DNA, the CDR3 is TGTGCCAGCTCACTGGCGGCAACAGGGGGCGGTGGCGGCTACACCTTC. Its protein product is CASSLAATGGGGGYTF.